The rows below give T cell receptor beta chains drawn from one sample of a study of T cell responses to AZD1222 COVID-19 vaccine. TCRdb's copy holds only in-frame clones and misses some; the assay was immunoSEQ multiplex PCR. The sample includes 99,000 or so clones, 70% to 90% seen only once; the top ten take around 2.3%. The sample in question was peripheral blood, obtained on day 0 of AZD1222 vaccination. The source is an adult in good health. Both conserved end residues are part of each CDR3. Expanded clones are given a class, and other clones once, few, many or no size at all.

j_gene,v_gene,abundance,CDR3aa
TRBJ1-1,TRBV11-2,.,CASSGQGMNTEAFF
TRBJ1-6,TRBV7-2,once,CASSLEAPGVGESPLHF
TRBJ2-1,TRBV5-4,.,CASSLGLADSYNEQFF
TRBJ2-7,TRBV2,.,CASMARPPTGRIYEQYF
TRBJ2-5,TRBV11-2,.,CASSFDMGGRETQYF
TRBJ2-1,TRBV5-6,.,CASSRRYEQFF
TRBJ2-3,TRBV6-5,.,CASSRGAVASDTQYF
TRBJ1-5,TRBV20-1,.,CSASTGNQPQHF
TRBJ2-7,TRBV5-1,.,CASSLGAGPTGEEQYF
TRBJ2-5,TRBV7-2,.,CASSKGGLAVDYWTQYF
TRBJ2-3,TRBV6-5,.,CASRRAGGRLDTQYF
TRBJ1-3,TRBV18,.,CASSPPSQANSGNTIYF
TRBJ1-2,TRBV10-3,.,CAISDRDREDYGYTF
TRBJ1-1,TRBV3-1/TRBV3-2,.,CASSFDRGNTEAFF
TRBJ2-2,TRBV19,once,CASSIGLAGELFF
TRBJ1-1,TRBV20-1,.,CRGWGNTEAFF
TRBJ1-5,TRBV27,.,CASRGQTYQPQHF
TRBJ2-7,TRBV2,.,CASKTESGGYEQYF
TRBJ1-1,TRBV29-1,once,CSVEVPTMNTEAFF
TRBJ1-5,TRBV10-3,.,CAISGSSNQPQHF
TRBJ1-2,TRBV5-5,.,CASSLQGLGGYTF
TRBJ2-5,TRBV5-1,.,CASSRTGTSGETQYF
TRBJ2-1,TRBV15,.,CATSGRGTTYNEQFF
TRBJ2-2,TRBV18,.,CASSPQTGGSNTGELFF
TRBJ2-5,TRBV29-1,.,CSVEVWGKVETQYF
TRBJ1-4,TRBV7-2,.,CASSADRGQGKLFF
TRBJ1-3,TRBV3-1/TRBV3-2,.,CASSQDLPVHGASGNTIYF
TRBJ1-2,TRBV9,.,CASSPGTGLYGYTF